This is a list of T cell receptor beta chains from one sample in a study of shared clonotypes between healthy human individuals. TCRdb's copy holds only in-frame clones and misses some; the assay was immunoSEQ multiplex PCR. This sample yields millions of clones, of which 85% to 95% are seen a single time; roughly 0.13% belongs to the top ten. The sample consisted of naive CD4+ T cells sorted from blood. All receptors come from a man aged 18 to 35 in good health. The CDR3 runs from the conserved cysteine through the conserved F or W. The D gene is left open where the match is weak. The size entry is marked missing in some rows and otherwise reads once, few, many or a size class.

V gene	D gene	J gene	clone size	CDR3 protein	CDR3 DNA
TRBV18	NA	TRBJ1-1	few	CASSPVRGSEAFF	TGTGCCAGCTCACCAGTAAGGGGTTCTGAAGCTTTCTTT
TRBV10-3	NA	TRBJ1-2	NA	CAISAGPSANYGYTF	TGTGCCATCAGTGCTGGTCCGTCTGCTAACTATGGCTACACCTTC
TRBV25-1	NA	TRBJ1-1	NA	CASKPEGGYRAFF	TGTGCCAGCAAACCCGAAGGGGGGTATCGGGCTTTCTTT
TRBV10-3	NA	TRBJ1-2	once	CAISESGDNYGYTF	TGTGCCATCAGTGAGTCAGGAGACAACTATGGCTACACCTTC
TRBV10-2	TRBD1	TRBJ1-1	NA	CASRDREFISEAFF	TGCGCCAGCCGGGACAGGGAATTTATCTCTGAAGCTTTCTTT
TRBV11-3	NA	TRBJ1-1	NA	CASSPIVNTEAFF	TGTGCCAGCAGCCCAATAGTGAACACTGAAGCTTTCTTT
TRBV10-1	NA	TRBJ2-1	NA	CASPSRGAYNEQFF	TGCGCCAGCCCTAGCCGAGGGGCCTACAATGAGCAGTTCTTC
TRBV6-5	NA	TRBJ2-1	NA	CASSYDSLYNEQFF	TGTGCCAGCAGTTACGACAGCCTTTACAATGAGCAGTTCTTC
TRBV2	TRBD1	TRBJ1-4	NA	CASSEQGAGEKLFF	TGTGCCAGCAGTGAGCAGGGGGCAGGAGAAAAACTGTTTTTT
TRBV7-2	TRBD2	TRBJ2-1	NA	CASSGSSGLYNEQFF	TGTGCCAGCAGCGGGTCTAGCGGGCTCTACAATGAGCAGTTCTTC